Following are 18 T cell receptor beta chains from one sample sequenced in a study of blood T cells in healthy people across ages. Combining a sample-barcoded 5' primer with a J-beta primer mix, a second PCR ran for 7 to 11 cycles. TCRdb itself ran the 5' RACE reads through MiXCR, one entry per CDR3 protein. The table records some 900,000 distinct CDR3 sequences, 29% of them present only once. The material sequenced was blood. The receptors were gathered from a woman of 80 years or more in good health.

This clonotype was detected many times. The chain couples TRBV3-1 to TRBJ2-1, with D possibly matching TRBD2 (7 bases). Per the germline V gene, CDR1 is LGHDT and CDR2 is YNNKEL (reference sequence). Trimming left V 4 bases short and J 14 bases short, with 12 bases between. The CDR3 spans 11 residues. CDR3: CASSRGGRKFF. DNA of the CDR3: TGTGCCAGCAGCCGGGGGGGCAGAAAGTTCTTC.

The CDR3 here is CAWSVRGSRREQFF. The CDR3 DNA reads as TGTGCCTGGAGTGTACGGGGAAGCCGGAGAGAGCAGTTCTTC. The chain has TRBV30 and TRBJ2-1, with D tentatively TRBD2 (5 bases). In germline, CDR1 is GTSNPN, CDR2 SVGIG (reference sequence). V was clipped by 0 bases and J by 10 bases, with 16 bases between them. The CDR3 spans 14 residues.

This clonotype was recorded many times. V usage is TRBV5-5 and J usage is TRBJ1-2; the match to TRBD1 covers 8 bases. V lost 0 bases, J lost 1 base, and 8 bases stayed unmatched. The CDR3 runs 17 residues. Looked up from germline, CDR1 is SGHKS and CDR2 is YYEKEE (reference sequence). CDR3: CASSLEAGGAGNYGYTF. The CDR3 DNA reads TGTGCCAGCAGCTTGGAGGCAGGGGGCGCGGGTAACTATGGCTACACCTTC. Full variable domain (missing parts from reference TRBV5-5 and TRBJ1-2): DAGVTQSPTHLIKTRGQQVTLRCSPISGHKSVSWYQQVLGQGPQFIFQYYEKEERGRGNFPDRFSARQFPNYSSELNVNALLLGDSALYLCASSLEAGGAGNYGYTFGSGTRLTVV.

The V call is TRBV20-1, the J call TRBJ1-6; possibly TRBD1 for D (6 bases). CDR1 is DFQATT, CDR2 SNEGSKA, per germline (reference sequence). V lost 0 bases to trimming and J lost 8 bases, with 17 bases between them. CDR3 size: 16 residues. The CDR3 here is CSARDTRGGPYSPLHF. The CDR3 coding sequence is TGCAGTGCTAGAGATACCCGAGGGGGGCCCTATTCACCCCTCCACTTT.

At least ten counts were recorded for this clonotype. The rearrangement joins TRBV5-6 to TRBJ2-5; D perhaps matches TRBD2 (6 bases). Germline V gene lookup returns CDR1 SGHDT and CDR2 YYEEEE. The CDR3 totals 15 residues. V gave up 3 bases and J gave up 3 bases, with 15 bases separating them. In DNA, the CDR3 is TGTGCCAGCAGCTGGGGAGCGGGTCCCGAAGAGACCCAGTACTTC. The encoded protein is CASSWGAGPEETQYF.

This clonotype appeared many times. The chain employs TRBV20-1 and TRBJ2-3; 12 nucleotides match TRBD2. The CDR3 contains 17 residues. Germline trimming cut 4 bases from V and 3 bases from J; bases unmatched to any gene: 11. Germline V gene data show CDR1 as DFQATT and CDR2 as SNEGSKA (reference sequence). The CDR3 is CSATTLPGTSGTDTQYF. The CDR3 nucleotides read TGCAGTGCTACCACACTCCCCGGGACTAGCGGGACAGATACGCAGTATTTT.

The chain carries TRBV6-2 or TRBV6-3 and TRBJ2-2, with a tentative D call TRBD1 (5 bases). CDR1 is MNHEY and CDR2 is SVGEGT in the germline V gene. The germline V and J ends were trimmed by 0 bases and 6 bases, with 17 bases remaining between them. The CDR3 runs to 17 residues. CDR3 sequence reads: CASSYSRRGRSPGELFF. The CDR3 region has the DNA TGTGCCAGCAGTTACTCGAGAAGGGGAAGGTCCCCCGGGGAGCTGTTTTTT.

This chain connects TRBV9 to TRBJ1-3, with 8 bases identical to TRBD1. Looked up from germline, CDR1 is SGDLS and CDR2 is YYNGEE. Trimming at V came to 4 bases and at J to 0 bases, leaving 12 bases not matched to a gene. The CDR3 has 18 amino acids. CDR3: CASSLSGTGFFSGNTIYF. DNA of the CDR3: TGTGCCAGCAGCTTATCCGGGACAGGATTCTTCTCTGGAAACACCATATATTTT.

This clonotype has only a few counts. The DNA of the CDR3 is TGTGCCATCAGGGGACAGGGTGCGGGCGATACTGAAGCTTTCTTT. Translating it yields CAIRGQGAGDTEAFF. The rearrangement joins TRBV10-3 to TRBJ1-1; the match to TRBD1 covers 9 bases. Trimming cost V 6 bases and J 5 bases; bases outside gene matches: 10. Germline CDR1 and CDR2: ENHRY and SYGVKD. The CDR3 is made up of 15 amino acids.

This clonotype appeared a single time. This rearrangement joins TRBV18 to TRBJ2-6, with D unclear. There are 16 residues in the CDR3. V lost 3 bases, J lost 0 bases, and 9 bases lay in between. Germline V lookup: CDR1 KGHSH, CDR2 LQKENI. The CDR3 region has the DNA TGTGCCAGCTCACCCGAACAATACTCTGGGGCCAACGTCCTGACTTTC. Amino acid sequence: CASSPEQYSGANVLTF.

The rearrangement joins TRBV20-1 to TRBJ2-3; 11 nucleotides match TRBD2. With V trimmed by 0 bases and J by 3 bases, 5 bases remained unmatched. Germline CDR1 reads DFQATT; CDR2 reads SNEGSKA (reference sequence). This CDR3 is built from 16 residues. The CDR3, as DNA: TGCAGTGCTAGAGAGGCTAGCGGGGGGATGACAGATACGCAGTATTTT. Its translation is CSAREASGGMTDTQYF.

This chain joins TRBV5-1 and TRBJ2-1, with 7 positions matching TRBD2. The assigned J gene may be wrong: the sequence end matches TRBJ2-7 better. This CDR3 spans 16 amino acids. The V gene's germline CDR1 is SGHRS and CDR2 YFSETQ. CDR3 nucleotide sequence: TGCGCCAGCAGCTTGGTTGGACTAGGAGCCCCGGGGGAGCAGTACTTC. Translated: CASSLVGLGAPGEQYF.

With regard to this clonotype: This could be a read error, since a much larger clone is one nucleotide away. This chain links TRBV20-1 with TRBJ1-2; 7 bases are a match to TRBD1. CDR3 size: 12 residues. Germline lookup yields CDR1 DFQATT and CDR2 SNEGSKA (reference sequence). CDR3 in amino acids: CSATGQKYGNTF. CDR3 DNA sequence: TGCAGTGCCACGGGACAGAAATATGGCAACACCTTC.

The chain links TRBV19 to TRBJ2-5; D ambiguous. Germline V gives CDR1 LNHDA, CDR2 SQIVND (reference sequence). Trimming took 7 bases from V and 11 from J, leaving 23 bases between them. This CDR3 has 14 residues. Here the CDR3 DNA reads TGTGCCAGTAAGAATGGCGCAGAGGCCAATGAGCAGTACTTC. This sequence encodes CASKNGAEANEQYF.

This clonotype appeared many times. The chain has TRBV20-1 and TRBJ1-2; 7 bases match TRBD1. The CDR3 spans 13 residues. Per germline, CDR1 DFQATT and CDR2 SNEGSKA (reference sequence). V lost 4 bases and J lost 7; bases outside the gene matches: 9. The CDR3: CSAKLDRARGYTF. In nucleotides, the CDR3 is TGCAGTGCTAAACTCGACAGGGCTCGTGGCTACACCTTC.

The chain links TRBV27 to TRBJ1-1; a weak D match, TRBD1 (5 bases). The V and J ends lost 6 bases and 5 bases respectively, with 16 bases between them. This CDR3 has 14 amino acids. In germline, CDR1 is MNHEY, CDR2 SMNVEV (reference sequence). The CDR3 protein is CASRNSGGVTEAFF. In nucleotides, the CDR3 is TGTGCCAGCAGAAACTCGGGGGGGGTTACTGAAGCTTTCTTT.

This clonotype was seen more than once but under ten times. The genes are TRBV6-2 or TRBV6-3 and TRBJ2-7; tentatively, D is TRBD1 (5 bases). The DNA matches TRBJ2-5 better at its end, which makes the J call doubtful. In germline, CDR1 is MNHEY, CDR2 SVGEGT. This CDR3 has 15 residues. The CDR3 region has the DNA TGTGCCAGCAGTTACATCCAGGGCGTCCAAGAGACCCAGTACTTC. This gives the protein CASSYIQGVQETQYF.

Details on this clonotype: A read error may be the cause here, since a much bigger clone is one base away. V gene TRBV2 combines with J gene TRBJ2-3, with D uncertain. V was shortened by 11 bases and J by 5 bases, with 17 bases between the two germline ends. The CDR3 extends over 13 amino acids. The V gene's germline CDR1 is SNHLY and CDR2 FYNNEI. This chain's CDR3 is CAGTEGTRDTQYF. The CDR3 DNA follows: TGTGCCGGCACTGAAGGAACGCGAGATACGCAGTATTTT.